The entry below gives a single TCR beta chain sequence along with its context. Its antigen is unknown. This entry belongs to a study of Tregs in tolerant kidney transplant recipients. CFSE-labeled recipient PBMCs were cultured roughly 6 days with irradiated graft donor PBMCs, then FACS-sorted. Trimming shortened V by 5 bases and J by 2 bases, and 19 bases separated the two germline ends. The germline gives CDR1 SGHAT, CDR2 FQNNGV. The CDR3 covers 16 residues. Clones were sequenced by immunoSEQ multiplex PCR, and TCRdb holds only the in-frame ones, with some missing. Of 7,000 to 9,000 clones listed, roughly 34% are singletons.

This sequence originates from a human patient who received a combined kidney and bone marrow transplant. The source was CD8+ T cells from blood cultured with allogeneic cells, collected before the transplant. The V call is TRBV11-2, the J call TRBJ2-7; perhaps TRBD1 as D (6 bases). The DNA for the CDR3 is TGTGCCAGCAGCGGATCGACAGGATATGCCCCCTACGAGCAGTACTTC. The encoded protein is CASSGSTGYAPYEQYF.